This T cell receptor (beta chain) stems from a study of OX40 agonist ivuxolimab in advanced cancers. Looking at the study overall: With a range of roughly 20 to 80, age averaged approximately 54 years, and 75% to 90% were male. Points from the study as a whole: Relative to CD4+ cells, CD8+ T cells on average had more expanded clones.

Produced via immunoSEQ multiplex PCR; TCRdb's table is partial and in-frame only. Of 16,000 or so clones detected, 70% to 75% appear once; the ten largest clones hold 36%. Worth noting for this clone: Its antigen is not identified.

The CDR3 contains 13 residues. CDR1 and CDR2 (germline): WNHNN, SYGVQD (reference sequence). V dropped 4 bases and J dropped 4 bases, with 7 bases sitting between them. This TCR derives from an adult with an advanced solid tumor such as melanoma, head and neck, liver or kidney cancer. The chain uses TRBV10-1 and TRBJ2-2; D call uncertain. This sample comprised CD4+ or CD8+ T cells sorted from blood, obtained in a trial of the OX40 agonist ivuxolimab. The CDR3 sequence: CASSVRGTGELFF. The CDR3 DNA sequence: TGCGCCAGCAGTGTTAGAGGCACCGGGGAGCTGTTTTTT.